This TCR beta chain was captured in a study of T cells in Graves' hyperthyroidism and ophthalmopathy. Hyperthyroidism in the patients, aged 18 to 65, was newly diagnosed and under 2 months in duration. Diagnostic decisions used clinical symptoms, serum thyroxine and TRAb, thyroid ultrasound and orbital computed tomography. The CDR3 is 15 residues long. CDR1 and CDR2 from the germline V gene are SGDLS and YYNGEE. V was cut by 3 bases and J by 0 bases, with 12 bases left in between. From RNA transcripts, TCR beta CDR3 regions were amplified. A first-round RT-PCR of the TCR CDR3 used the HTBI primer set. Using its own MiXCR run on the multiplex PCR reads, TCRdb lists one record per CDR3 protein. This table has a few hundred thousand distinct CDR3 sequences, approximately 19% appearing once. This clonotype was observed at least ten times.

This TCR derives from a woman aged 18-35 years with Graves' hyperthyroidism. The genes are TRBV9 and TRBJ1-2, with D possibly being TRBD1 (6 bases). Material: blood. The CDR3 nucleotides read TGTGCCAGCAGCGCTTCGACAGGAGCTAACTATGGCTACACCTTC. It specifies CASSASTGANYGYTF.